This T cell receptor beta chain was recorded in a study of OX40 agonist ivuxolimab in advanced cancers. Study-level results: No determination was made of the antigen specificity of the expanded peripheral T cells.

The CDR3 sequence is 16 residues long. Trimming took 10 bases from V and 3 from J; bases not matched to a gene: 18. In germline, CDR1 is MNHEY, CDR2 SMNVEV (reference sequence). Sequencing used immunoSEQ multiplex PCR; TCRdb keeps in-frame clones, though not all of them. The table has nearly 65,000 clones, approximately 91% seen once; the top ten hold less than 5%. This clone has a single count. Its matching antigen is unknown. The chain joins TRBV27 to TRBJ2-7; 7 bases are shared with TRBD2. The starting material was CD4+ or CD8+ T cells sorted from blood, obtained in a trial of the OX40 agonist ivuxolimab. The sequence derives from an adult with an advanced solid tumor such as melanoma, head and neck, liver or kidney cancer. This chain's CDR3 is CATAPLDSGWGYEQYF. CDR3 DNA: TGTGCCACCGCCCCCCTGGATAGCGGGTGGGGCTACGAGCAGTACTTC.